A selection of T cell receptor beta chains follows, all from one sample in a study of Ad26.COV2.S vaccination and SARS-CoV-2 variants. TCRdb's table, derived via immunoSEQ multiplex PCR, lists solely in-frame clones and lacks some. The profile shows fewer than 500,000 clones, 75% to 95% of them singletons. This sample comprised peripheral blood, obtained in a trial of Ad26.COV2.S vaccine versus placebo. These receptors were collected from a person between 18 and 65 years old who received the Ad26.COV2.S COVID-19 vaccine or a placebo. Both conserved end residues are part of each CDR3. The D gene is left open where the match is weak. The size entry is marked missing in some rows and otherwise reads once, few, many or a size class.

d_call: .; j_call: TRBJ1-5; v_call: TRBV18; clone_size: .; cdr3_aa: CASSPQVSDQPQHF; cdr3_nt: TGTGCCAGCTCCCCACAGGTTTCTGATCAGCCCCAGCATTTT
d_call: .; j_call: TRBJ1-5; v_call: TRBV9; clone_size: .; cdr3_aa: CASSVGEGQPQHF; cdr3_nt: TGTGCCAGCAGCGTAGGTGAGGGTCAGCCCCAGCATTTT
d_call: .; j_call: TRBJ1-2; v_call: TRBV29-1; clone_size: .; cdr3_aa: CSVGSGYTF; cdr3_nt: TGCAGCGTTGGTTCTGGCTACACCTTC
d_call: TRBD2; j_call: TRBJ2-7; v_call: TRBV18; clone_size: .; cdr3_aa: CASSPLGLAGEEQYF; cdr3_nt: TGTGCCAGCTCACCCCTGGGACTAGCGGGAGAGGAGCAGTACTTC
d_call: .; j_call: TRBJ1-1; v_call: TRBV5-1; clone_size: .; cdr3_aa: CASSRGNTEAFF; cdr3_nt: TGCGCCAGCAGCCGAGGGAACACTGAAGCTTTCTTT
d_call: TRBD1; j_call: TRBJ2-5; v_call: TRBV19; clone_size: .; cdr3_aa: CASSIGTGGETQYF; cdr3_nt: TGTGCCAGTAGTATAGGTACAGGGGGAGAGACCCAGTACTTC
d_call: TRBD2; j_call: TRBJ2-1; v_call: TRBV7-2; clone_size: .; cdr3_aa: CASSLHGTTRWREQFF; cdr3_nt: TGTGCCAGCAGCTTACATGGGACTACTCGATGGCGTGAGCAGTTCTTC
d_call: .; j_call: TRBJ2-3; v_call: TRBV19; clone_size: .; cdr3_aa: CASSVGGRLTDTQYF; cdr3_nt: TGTGCCAGTAGTGTCGGGGGCCGTCTGACCGATACGCAGTATTTT
d_call: TRBD2; j_call: TRBJ2-5; v_call: TRBV24-1; clone_size: .; cdr3_aa: CATSDQTSGGETQYF; cdr3_nt: TGTGCCACCAGTGATCAGACTAGCGGAGGGGAGACCCAGTACTTC
d_call: .; j_call: TRBJ2-7; v_call: TRBV3-1/TRBV3-2; clone_size: .; cdr3_aa: CASSQAETGYEQYF; cdr3_nt: TGTGCCAGCAGCCAAGCAGAAACCGGATACGAGCAGTACTTC
d_call: TRBD1; j_call: TRBJ2-3; v_call: TRBV18; clone_size: .; cdr3_aa: CASCPGQGTDTQYF; cdr3_nt: TGTGCCAGCTGCCCGGGACAGGGCACAGATACGCAGTATTTT
d_call: TRBD2; j_call: TRBJ2-3; v_call: TRBV29-1; clone_size: .; cdr3_aa: CSVEPIAGGPSDTQYF; cdr3_nt: TGCAGCGTTGAACCCATAGCGGGAGGGCCGTCAGATACGCAGTATTTT
d_call: TRBD1; j_call: TRBJ2-1; v_call: TRBV10-3; clone_size: .; cdr3_aa: CAISEYTGGYNEQFF; cdr3_nt: TGTGCCATCAGTGAGTATACAGGGGGCTACAATGAGCAGTTCTTC
d_call: TRBD2; j_call: TRBJ2-1; v_call: TRBV5-1; clone_size: once; cdr3_aa: CASSWGERGEGFF; cdr3_nt: TGCGCCAGCAGCTGGGGGGAGCGCGGGGAGGGGTTCTTC
d_call: TRBD2; j_call: TRBJ2-7; v_call: TRBV3-1/TRBV3-2; clone_size: .; cdr3_aa: CASSQLPSGRSSYEQYF; cdr3_nt: TGTGCCAGCAGCCAACTACCTAGCGGGAGGAGCTCCTACGAGCAGTACTTC
d_call: .; j_call: TRBJ2-1; v_call: TRBV9; clone_size: .; cdr3_aa: CASSVRGTEQFF; cdr3_nt: TGTGCCAGCAGCGTACGCGGGACCGAGCAGTTCTTC
d_call: .; j_call: TRBJ2-7; v_call: TRBV5-6; clone_size: .; cdr3_aa: CASSLEPWMSSYEQYF; cdr3_nt: TGTGCCAGCAGCTTAGAACCGTGGATGAGCTCCTACGAGCAGTACTTC
d_call: TRBD2; j_call: TRBJ2-3; v_call: TRBV5-1; clone_size: .; cdr3_aa: CASSLRASGYTDTQYF; cdr3_nt: TGCGCCAGCAGCCTACGAGCTAGCGGCTACACAGATACGCAGTATTTT
d_call: TRBD1; j_call: TRBJ1-2; v_call: TRBV6-5; clone_size: .; cdr3_aa: CASSYFTGGMDGYTF; cdr3_nt: TGTGCCAGCAGTTACTTTACAGGGGGAATGGATGGCTACACCTTC
d_call: .; j_call: TRBJ2-7; v_call: TRBV6-6; clone_size: once; cdr3_aa: CASSEVFEKLYEQYF; cdr3_nt: TGTGCCAGCAGCGAAGTGTTCGAGAAACTATACGAGCAGTACTTC
d_call: .; j_call: TRBJ1-5; v_call: TRBV30; clone_size: .; cdr3_aa: CAWTHDMDQPQHF; cdr3_nt: TGTGCCTGGACCCACGACATGGATCAGCCCCAGCATTTT
d_call: .; j_call: TRBJ1-5; v_call: TRBV27; clone_size: .; cdr3_aa: CASSFGGSNQPQHF; cdr3_nt: TGTGCCAGCAGTTTTGGGGGGAGCAATCAGCCCCAGCATTTT
d_call: .; j_call: TRBJ2-7; v_call: TRBV11-1; clone_size: .; cdr3_aa: CASSLRTAYEQYF; cdr3_nt: TGTGCCAGCAGCTTGCGGACCGCCTACGAGCAGTACTTC
d_call: .; j_call: TRBJ1-5; v_call: TRBV6-2/TRBV6-3; clone_size: .; cdr3_aa: CASSASTGWQPQHF; cdr3_nt: TGTGCCAGCAGCGCCTCGACCGGGTGGCAGCCCCAGCATTTT
d_call: .; j_call: TRBJ2-1; v_call: TRBV16; clone_size: .; cdr3_aa: CASSQLGRGNEQFF; cdr3_nt: TGTGCCAGCAGCCAATTAGGCCGGGGGAATGAGCAGTTCTTC
d_call: .; j_call: TRBJ2-3; v_call: TRBV11-3; clone_size: .; cdr3_aa: CASSLGLTSTDTQYF; cdr3_nt: TGTGCCAGCAGCTTAGGATTGACCAGCACAGATACGCAGTATTTT
d_call: TRBD1; j_call: TRBJ2-3; v_call: TRBV5-6; clone_size: .; cdr3_aa: CASSLPPGQGRDTQYF; cdr3_nt: TGTGCCAGCAGCTTACCACCGGGACAGGGGAGAGATACGCAGTATTTT
d_call: TRBD2; j_call: TRBJ2-7; v_call: TRBV5-1; clone_size: .; cdr3_aa: CASSSTGGLAGVGEQYF; cdr3_nt: TGCGCCAGCAGCTCTACCGGGGGACTAGCGGGAGTTGGCGAGCAGTACTTC
d_call: .; j_call: TRBJ1-5; v_call: TRBV15; clone_size: .; cdr3_aa: CATSRARGYSNQPQHF; cdr3_nt: TGTGCCACCAGCAGAGCGCGGGGCTATAGCAATCAGCCCCAGCATTTT
d_call: .; j_call: TRBJ1-2; v_call: TRBV28; clone_size: .; cdr3_aa: CASSFSGVSNYGYTF; cdr3_nt: TGTGCCAGCAGTTTTTCGGGGGTCTCTAACTATGGCTACACCTTC
d_call: TRBD1; j_call: TRBJ1-2; v_call: TRBV29-1; clone_size: .; cdr3_aa: CSVGAGPGGAGHYGYTF; cdr3_nt: TGCAGCGTCGGAGCAGGGCCAGGGGGAGCCGGCCACTATGGCTACACCTTC
d_call: TRBD1; j_call: TRBJ1-2; v_call: TRBV4-3; clone_size: .; cdr3_aa: CASSQEQGIGYGYTF; cdr3_nt: TGCGCCAGCAGCCAAGAACAGGGGATAGGCTATGGCTACACCTTC
d_call: .; j_call: TRBJ1-4; v_call: TRBV6-5; clone_size: .; cdr3_aa: CASRIDRNEKLFF; cdr3_nt: TGTGCCAGCAGGATTGACAGGAATGAAAAACTGTTTTTT
d_call: .; j_call: TRBJ1-1; v_call: TRBV19; clone_size: .; cdr3_aa: CASSVDLATEAFF; cdr3_nt: TGTGCCAGTAGTGTAGATTTGGCCACTGAAGCTTTCTTT
d_call: .; j_call: TRBJ2-2; v_call: TRBV29-1; clone_size: once; cdr3_aa: CSVEETSVTGELFF; cdr3_nt: TGCAGCGTTGAAGAAACCAGCGTCACCGGGGAGCTGTTTTTT
d_call: .; j_call: TRBJ1-5; v_call: TRBV7-8; clone_size: .; cdr3_aa: CASSLMGQTAVPTGWQPQHF; cdr3_nt: TGTGCCAGCAGCTTAATGGGGCAGACAGCGGTCCCGACGGGGTGGCAGCCCCAGCATTTT
d_call: TRBD2; j_call: TRBJ2-5; v_call: TRBV27; clone_size: .; cdr3_aa: CASSSTSGQETQYF; cdr3_nt: TGTGCCAGCAGTTCGACTAGCGGACAAGAGACCCAGTACTTC
d_call: .; j_call: TRBJ1-2; v_call: TRBV4-3; clone_size: .; cdr3_aa: CASSQDFRGGSYGYTF; cdr3_nt: TGCGCCAGCAGCCAAGATTTCCGGGGGGGGTCATATGGCTACACCTTC
d_call: .; j_call: TRBJ1-1; v_call: TRBV29-1; clone_size: once; cdr3_aa: CSVKGLRVEAFF; cdr3_nt: TGCAGCGTCAAGGGGCTCCGAGTTGAAGCTTTCTTT
d_call: .; j_call: TRBJ1-2; v_call: TRBV28; clone_size: .; cdr3_aa: CASSVPGQGSDGYTF; cdr3_nt: TGTGCCAGCAGTGTACCGGGACAAGGTTCGGATGGCTACACCTTC
d_call: TRBD2; j_call: TRBJ2-2; v_call: TRBV5-1; clone_size: .; cdr3_aa: CASSLRRLAANTGELFF; cdr3_nt: TGCGCCAGCAGCTTGCGCCGACTAGCGGCGAACACCGGGGAGCTGTTTTTT
d_call: .; j_call: TRBJ1-2; v_call: TRBV6-2/TRBV6-3; clone_size: .; cdr3_aa: CASSQGNYGYTF; cdr3_nt: TGTGCCAGCAGTCAGGGCAACTATGGCTACACCTTC
d_call: TRBD2; j_call: TRBJ2-7; v_call: TRBV3-1/TRBV3-2; clone_size: .; cdr3_aa: CASSHGGRAYEQYF; cdr3_nt: TGTGCCAGCAGCCACGGCGGGAGGGCCTACGAGCAGTACTTC
d_call: TRBD2; j_call: TRBJ2-7; v_call: TRBV7-8; clone_size: .; cdr3_aa: CASSLPRTSRGSSYEQYF; cdr3_nt: TGTGCCAGCAGCTTACCCCGGACTAGCAGGGGTAGCTCCTACGAGCAGTACTTC
d_call: TRBD2; j_call: TRBJ2-7; v_call: TRBV19; clone_size: .; cdr3_aa: CARGTSLREQYF; cdr3_nt: TGTGCCAGGGGGACTAGCTTACGCGAGCAGTACTTC
d_call: .; j_call: TRBJ2-7; v_call: TRBV5-6; clone_size: .; cdr3_aa: CASSLGLRRHEQYF; cdr3_nt: TGTGCCAGCAGCCTGGGACTTCGGCGGCACGAGCAGTACTTC
d_call: TRBD2; j_call: TRBJ2-1; v_call: TRBV5-1; clone_size: .; cdr3_aa: CASSRIAGTGLNEQFF; cdr3_nt: TGCGCCAGCAGTCGGATAGCGGGAACGGGCTTAAATGAGCAGTTCTTC
d_call: .; j_call: TRBJ2-3; v_call: TRBV3-1/TRBV3-2; clone_size: few; cdr3_aa: CASSQDGLVSTDTQYF; cdr3_nt: TGTGCCAGCAGCCAAGATGGGCTAGTGAGCACAGATACGCAGTATTTT
d_call: TRBD2; j_call: TRBJ2-3; v_call: TRBV5-1; clone_size: .; cdr3_aa: CASAIESGRAGGDTQYF; cdr3_nt: TGCGCCAGCGCGATAGAGAGCGGGAGGGCCGGGGGAGATACGCAGTATTTT
d_call: .; j_call: TRBJ1-5; v_call: TRBV7-9; clone_size: .; cdr3_aa: CASSLAGRGPQPQHF; cdr3_nt: TGTGCCAGCAGCTTAGCCGGGAGAGGACCTCAGCCCCAGCATTTT
d_call: TRBD1; j_call: TRBJ2-5; v_call: TRBV7-9; clone_size: .; cdr3_aa: CASSRDRQETQYF; cdr3_nt: TGTGCCAGCAGCCGGGACAGACAAGAGACCCAGTACTTC
d_call: TRBD2; j_call: TRBJ2-5; v_call: TRBV9; clone_size: .; cdr3_aa: CASSVTSGSSGETQYF; cdr3_nt: TGTGCCAGCAGCGTCACTAGCGGGAGCTCGGGCGAGACCCAGTACTTC
d_call: .; j_call: TRBJ2-3; v_call: TRBV18; clone_size: .; cdr3_aa: CASSQQDSSTDTQYF; cdr3_nt: TGTGCCAGCTCACAACAGGATTCTAGCACAGATACGCAGTATTTT
d_call: .; j_call: TRBJ1-5; v_call: TRBV4-2; clone_size: .; cdr3_aa: CASSQAGGPQHF; cdr3_nt: TGTGCCAGCAGCCAAGCGGGGGGGCCCCAGCATTTT